This T cell receptor beta chain is drawn from a study of shared clonotypes between healthy human individuals. Study-level findings and limits: The study generally estimated greater richness for naive than memory subsets. It was observed that roughly 5% of naive CD4 clonotypes were shared across several donors.

CDR3 length: 14 residues. Germline V gene lookup returns CDR1 MDHEN and CDR2 SYDVKM. The V end lost 2 bases, the J end lost 2 bases, and 4 bases lay between the germline ends. Recent acute infections and vaccinations were absent in the healthy HIV-negative adult donors. As regards this clone: Its antigen is unidentified.

The method was immunoSEQ multiplex PCR; TCRdb's version includes in-frame clones alone and lacks a portion of them. This sample has millions of clones, with approximately 95% found just once. The sequence derives from a man younger than 30 in good health. Some clones in this sample may be carry-over from other donors' samples. The sequenced material came from naive CD4+ T cells from PBMCs. Specified subset: CD45RA+ positively selected. The chain couples TRBV28 to TRBJ2-6; D gene unclear. CDR3: CASSLQAGANVLTF. The CDR3 DNA reads as TGTGCCAGCAGTTTACAGGCTGGGGCCAACGTCCTGACTTTC.